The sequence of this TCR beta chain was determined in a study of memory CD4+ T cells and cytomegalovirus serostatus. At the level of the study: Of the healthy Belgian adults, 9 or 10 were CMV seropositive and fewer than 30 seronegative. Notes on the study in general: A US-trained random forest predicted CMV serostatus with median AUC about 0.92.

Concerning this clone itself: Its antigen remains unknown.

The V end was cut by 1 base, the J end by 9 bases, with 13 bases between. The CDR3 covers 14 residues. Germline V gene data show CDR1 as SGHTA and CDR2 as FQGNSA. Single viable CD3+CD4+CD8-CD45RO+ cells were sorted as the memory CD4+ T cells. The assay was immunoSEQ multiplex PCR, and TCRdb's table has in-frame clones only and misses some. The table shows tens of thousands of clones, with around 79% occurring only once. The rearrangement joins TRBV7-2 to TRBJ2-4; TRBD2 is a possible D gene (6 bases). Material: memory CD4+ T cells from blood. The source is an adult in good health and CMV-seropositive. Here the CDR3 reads CASSLVGGGGIQYF. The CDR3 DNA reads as TGTGCCAGCAGCTTAGTCGGGGGAGGTGGCATTCAGTACTTC.